This T cell receptor (beta chain) was documented in a study of post-analysis software for immune sequencing data. Study-wide background: Clinical courses comprised relapsing-remitting, secondary progressive and progressive-relapsing multiple sclerosis. Study conclusions and caveats: TRBV segments more frequent in patients than in controls numbered several and included TRBV5-6, TRBV5-1 and TRBV20-1. Clustering by F measure revealed strong co-clustering among samples prepared together in one batch. For normalized Chao1 diversity, multiple sclerosis patients scored significantly lower than controls did.

Unique molecular identifiers featured in each of the TCR beta cDNA libraries. Input of roughly 1 to 11 million T cells yielded around 500,000 cDNA molecules. TCRdb processed the PCR reads anew with MiXCR; each CDR3 protein has one entry. This sample has roughly 600,000 distinct CDR3 sequences, with 40% to 50% found just once. Turning to this clonotype: Its antigen is undetermined.

The length of the CDR3 is 16 residues. Germline assignment: CDR1 SNHLY and CDR2 FYNNEI. V was pared by 3 bases and J by 3 bases, with 17 bases between. Source material: blood. The TCR was taken from a girl aged 5 to 17 with multiple sclerosis. The V and J genes are TRBV2 and TRBJ1-2; D ambiguous. CDR3 amino acids: CASSEAVPRMDYGYTF. CDR3 DNA sequence: TGTGCCAGCAGTGAGGCAGTGCCCCGGATGGACTATGGCTACACCTTC.